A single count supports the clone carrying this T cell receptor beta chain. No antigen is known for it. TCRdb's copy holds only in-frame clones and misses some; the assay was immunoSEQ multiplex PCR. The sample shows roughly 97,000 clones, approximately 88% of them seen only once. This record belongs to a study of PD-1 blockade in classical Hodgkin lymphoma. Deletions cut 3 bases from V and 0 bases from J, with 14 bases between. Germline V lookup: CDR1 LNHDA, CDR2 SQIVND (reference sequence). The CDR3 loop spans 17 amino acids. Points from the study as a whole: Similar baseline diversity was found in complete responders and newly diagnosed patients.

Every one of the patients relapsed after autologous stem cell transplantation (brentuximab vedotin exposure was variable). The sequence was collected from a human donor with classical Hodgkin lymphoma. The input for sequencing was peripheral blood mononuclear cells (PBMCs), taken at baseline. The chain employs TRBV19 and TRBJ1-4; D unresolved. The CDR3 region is CASSIMMQTATNEKLFF. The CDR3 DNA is TGTGCCAGTAGTATCATGATGCAGACTGCAACTAATGAAAAACTGTTTTTT.